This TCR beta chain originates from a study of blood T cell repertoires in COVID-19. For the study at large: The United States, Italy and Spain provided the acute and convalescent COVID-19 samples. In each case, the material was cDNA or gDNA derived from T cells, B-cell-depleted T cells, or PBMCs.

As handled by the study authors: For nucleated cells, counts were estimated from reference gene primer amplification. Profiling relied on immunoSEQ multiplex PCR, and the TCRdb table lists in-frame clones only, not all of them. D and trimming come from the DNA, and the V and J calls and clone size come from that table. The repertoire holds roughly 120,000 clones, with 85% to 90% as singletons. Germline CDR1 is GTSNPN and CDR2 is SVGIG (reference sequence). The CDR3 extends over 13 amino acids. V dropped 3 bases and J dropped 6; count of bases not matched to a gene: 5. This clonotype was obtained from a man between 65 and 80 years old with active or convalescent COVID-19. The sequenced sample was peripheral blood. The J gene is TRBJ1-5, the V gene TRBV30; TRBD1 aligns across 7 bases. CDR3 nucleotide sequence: TGTGCCTGGAGGGGACAGAAAGGTCAGCCCCAGCATTTT. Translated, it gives CAWRGQKGQPQHF.